Listed below are T cell receptor beta chains from one sample, sequenced in a study of blood T cell repertoires in COVID-19. The data were produced by immunoSEQ multiplex PCR, yet TCRdb's version contains in-frame clones alone and is incomplete. The sample consists of about 260,000 clones, around 90% of them appearing once. Sequencing was done on a sample of peripheral blood. All receptors derive from a man aged 55 to 70 who had recovered from COVID-19. Each CDR3 is given with its conserved first and last residue. A D gene is named only where the DNA matches it firmly. Where a row states a size, it is once, few, many or the class of an expanded clone; other rows omit it.

size	V	D	J	DNA	CDR3
-	TRBV5-5	-	TRBJ2-2	TGTGCCAGCAGCTCGGATCTGGGAGGGGGCACCGGGGAGCTGTTTTTT	CASSSDLGGGTGELFF
-	TRBV2	TRBD1	TRBJ2-5	TGTGCCGCTAAAGGGGGCTCCCAAGAGACCCAGTACTTC	CAAKGGSQETQYF
-	TRBV9	-	TRBJ1-1	TGTGCCAGCGGCCAGGGGACTGAAGCTTTCTTT	CASGQGTEAFF
-	TRBV19	TRBD1	TRBJ1-5	TGTGCCAGTAGAAGGACAGGGTTCGATCAGCCCCAGCATTTT	CASRRTGFDQPQHF
few	TRBV10-1	-	TRBJ2-1	TGCGCCAGCAGTCTTATTGGGGGGACCAACAATGAGCAGTTCTTC	CASSLIGGTNNEQFF
-	TRBV6-2/TRBV6-3	-	TRBJ2-5	TGTGCCAGCAGTTACGTCAGGCAGATTCAAGAGACCCGGTACTTC	CASSYVRQIQETRYF
-	TRBV4-2	TRBD1	TRBJ2-7	TGTGCCAGCAGCCACGAAACAGGGGGCAAGACCTACGAGCAGTACTTC	CASSHETGGKTYEQYF
-	TRBV3-1/TRBV3-2	TRBD1	TRBJ2-3	TGTGCCAGCAGTCGACAGGGAAGCACAGATACGCAGTATTTT	CASSRQGSTDTQYF
-	TRBV25-1	-	TRBJ1-2	TGTGCCAGCAGTGCAGGGGTCGGCTACACCTTC	CASSAGVGYTF
-	TRBV7-8	-	TRBJ1-1	TGTGCCAGCAGTCCCCAACAGCGGGACGGCACTGAAGCTTTCTTT	CASSPQQRDGTEAFF